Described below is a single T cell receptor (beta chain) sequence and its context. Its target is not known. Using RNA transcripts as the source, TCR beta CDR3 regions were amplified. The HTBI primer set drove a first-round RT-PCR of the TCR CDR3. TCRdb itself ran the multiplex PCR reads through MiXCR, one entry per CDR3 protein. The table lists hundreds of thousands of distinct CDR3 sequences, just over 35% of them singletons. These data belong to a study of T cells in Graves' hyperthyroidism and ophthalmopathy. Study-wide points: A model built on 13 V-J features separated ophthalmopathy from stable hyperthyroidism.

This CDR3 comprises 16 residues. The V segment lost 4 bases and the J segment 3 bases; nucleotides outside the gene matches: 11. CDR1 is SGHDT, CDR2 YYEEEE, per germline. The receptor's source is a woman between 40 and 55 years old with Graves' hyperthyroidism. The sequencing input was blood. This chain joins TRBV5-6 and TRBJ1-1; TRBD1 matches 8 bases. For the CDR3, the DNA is TGTGCCAGCAGCCCTTCCGACAGGGGACCGGACACTGAAGCTTTCTTT. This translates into CASSPSDRGPDTEAFF.